The present TCR beta chain was sequenced within a study of T-cell memory formation after mild COVID-19. Study outcomes and limitations: From day 15 to 85, contracting clones were balanced between CD4 and CD8, whereas later expanders leaned toward CD4+. Nothing showed for sure that second-wave clones peaking on day 37 were SARS-CoV-2 specific.

Using constant-segment primers, 5'RACE produced TCR alpha and TCR beta cDNA libraries carrying sample barcodes and UMIs. In TCRdb, the 5' RACE reads were re-called with MiXCR into one record per CDR3 protein. The table has under 550,000 distinct CDR3 sequences, 18% seen once. Germline V gives CDR1 SEHNR, CDR2 FQNEAQ (reference sequence). The CDR3 contains 16 residues. V was pared by 5 bases and J by 4 bases, with 10 bases of the junction left unmatched. Comments on this clonotype: Antigen: not known.

Specimen: PBMCs or a T cell subset sorted from them (not recorded which). The chain carries TRBV7-9 and TRBJ2-3; 9 bases line up with TRBD1. The sequence derives from a man between 18 and 29 years old who had mild COVID-19 (a few samples of this study predate the infection). Cell type and time point are not known. CDR3 amino acids: CASSLGQGTESDTQYF. DNA of the CDR3: TGTGCCAGCAGCCTAGGACAGGGGACCGAATCAGATACGCAGTATTTT. Supplemented by reference TRBV7-9 and TRBJ2-3, the full variable domain reads DTGVSQNPRHKITKRGQNVTFRCDPISEHNRLYWYRQTLGQGPEFLTYFQNEAQLEKSRLLSDRFSAERPKGSFSTLEIQRTEQGDSAMYLCASSLGQGTESDTQYFGPGTRLTVL.